The sequence of this T cell receptor beta chain was determined in a study of follicular helper T cells after annual influenza vaccination. The CDR3 runs 13 residues. Trimming pared 6 bases from V and 3 bases from J, leaving 12 bases between. CDR1 MNHNS and CDR2 SASEGT come from the germline V gene. Clones were sequenced by immunoSEQ multiplex PCR, and TCRdb holds only the in-frame ones, with some missing. The table lists almost 7,000 clones, around four fifths of them singletons. The time point was: 2015-2016 season, 7 days after influenza vaccination. J is TRBJ2-7 and V is TRBV6-1; TRBD1 might be the D (7 bases). Specimen: CXCR5- memory CD4+ T cells sorted from blood, collected 7 days after influenza vaccination. The receptor was isolated from an adult who received the influenza vaccine. The CDR3 coding sequence is TGTGCCAGCAGCCGACAGGGACTCTACGAGCAGTACTTC. The encoded protein is CASSRQGLYEQYF.